Listed below are T cell receptor beta chains from one sample, sequenced in a study of T cell responses to AZD1222 COVID-19 vaccine. Produced via immunoSEQ multiplex PCR; TCRdb's table is partial and in-frame only. Of over 150,000 clones listed, around 89% are singletons. The starting material was peripheral blood, obtained on day 0 of AZD1222 vaccination. Receptors originate from an adult in good health. Each CDR3 is given with its conserved first and last residue. A D gene is named only where the DNA matches it firmly. Some rows mark clone size as missing; the rest say once, few, many or name a class of expanded clone.

v_gene,j_gene,d_gene,abundance,CDR3nt,CDR3aa
TRBV30,TRBJ1-4,TRBD1,NA,TGTGCCTGGAGTGTTGGACAGGGGGCAAGGGAAAAACTGTTTTTT,CAWSVGQGAREKLFF
TRBV27,TRBJ1-3,NA,NA,TGTGCCAGCAGCCCCGGGGGGGGGAACCCATTCTCTGGAAACACCATATATTTT,CASSPGGGNPFSGNTIYF
TRBV9,TRBJ2-7,NA,few,TGTGCCAGCAGCACCACAGGGGGGGTCACCTACGAGCAGTACTTC,CASSTTGGVTYEQYF
TRBV2,TRBJ2-3,NA,NA,TGTGCCAGCAGGTTTCGGGGTTCAGATACGCAGTATTTT,CASRFRGSDTQYF
TRBV23-1,TRBJ1-1,TRBD1,NA,TGCGCCAGCAGCAAGCCGGGTGCAGGGGGCACTGAAGCTTTCTTT,CASSKPGAGGTEAFF
TRBV18,TRBJ1-1,NA,NA,TGTGCCAGCTCACCGCTCGGGGGGGGAAGGATTGTCAACACGAACACTGAAGCTTTCTTT,CASSPLGGGRIVNTNTEAFF
TRBV6-1,TRBJ2-2,NA,few,TGTGCCAGCAGTGAACTAGACACCGGGGAGCTGTTTTTT,CASSELDTGELFF
TRBV5-1,TRBJ2-3,TRBD1,NA,TGCGCCAGCAGCTTGGCCGCGGACAGGGGGCGCCCAGATACGCAGTATTTT,CASSLAADRGRPDTQYF
TRBV11-2,TRBJ1-6,NA,NA,TGTGCCAGCAGCTTATCTTCAGGTGGAGGCCTCTCCTATAATTCACCCCTCCACTTT,CASSLSSGGGLSYNSPLHF
TRBV5-5,TRBJ2-7,NA,NA,TGTGCCAGCAGCTTAAGGTTGGGGTTAGAAGGCGAGCAGTACTTC,CASSLRLGLEGEQYF
TRBV11-2,TRBJ2-1,TRBD2,NA,TGTGCCAGCAGCCCTTCTGTGATAGCGGGAGCATCCTACAATGAGCAGTTCTTC,CASSPSVIAGASYNEQFF
TRBV7-2,TRBJ1-2,TRBD1,NA,TGTGCCAGCAGCTTAGGCACCGGGACAGGGAACTATGGCTACACCTTC,CASSLGTGTGNYGYTF
TRBV6-2/TRBV6-3,TRBJ1-1,TRBD1,NA,TGTGCCAGCAGTTACCTGACAGGGGGCAGGAACACTGAAGCTTTCTTT,CASSYLTGGRNTEAFF
TRBV18,TRBJ2-7,TRBD1,NA,TGTGCCAGCTCACCGGGACAGACCTCCTACGAGCAGTACTTC,CASSPGQTSYEQYF
TRBV30,TRBJ2-7,NA,NA,TGTGCCTGGAGTGGGGGACGGAACTACGAGCAGTACTTC,CAWSGGRNYEQYF
TRBV18,TRBJ2-3,NA,NA,TGTGCCAGCTCACCAAGGCGGGTTCGGGGGAGTAGGGATACGCAGTATTTT,CASSPRRVRGSRDTQYF
TRBV11-2,TRBJ2-1,TRBD2,NA,TGTGCCAGCAGCTTAGGGACTAGCGGGGGGTACAATGAGCAGTTCTTC,CASSLGTSGGYNEQFF
TRBV11-2,TRBJ2-7,NA,NA,TGTGCCAGCAGCTTAGCCACACTTAGAGCTGGTTATGAGCAGTACTTC,CASSLATLRAGYEQYF
TRBV7-9,TRBJ2-1,TRBD1,once,TGTGCCAGCAGCTTGGAATGGGACAGTTCCTACAATGAGCAGTTCTTC,CASSLEWDSSYNEQFF
TRBV10-3,TRBJ1-2,TRBD1,NA,TGTGCCATCCGAGGACAGGGGGCTGTCATAAGGGGTGGCTACACCTTC,CAIRGQGAVIRGGYTF
TRBV6-5,TRBJ2-4,NA,NA,TGTGCCAGCAGTTACGCGGCAGGGGCCAAAAACATTCAGTACTTC,CASSYAAGAKNIQYF
TRBV18,TRBJ1-2,TRBD1,NA,TGTGCCAGCTCACCAGGGACAGCGGGGGACTATGGCTACACCTTC,CASSPGTAGDYGYTF
TRBV3-1/TRBV3-2,TRBJ1-4,NA,NA,TGTGCCAGCAGCCCCGGGTCGACTAATGAAAAACTGTTTTTT,CASSPGSTNEKLFF
TRBV5-8,TRBJ1-6,NA,NA,TGTGCCAGCAGCTTGCCCCGGGAGTATAATTCACCCCTCCACTTT,CASSLPREYNSPLHF
TRBV3-1/TRBV3-2,TRBJ2-4,NA,few,TGTGCCAGCGGGTCGGGAGACATTCAGTACTTC,CASGSGDIQYF
TRBV27,TRBJ2-3,TRBD2,once,TGTGCCAGCAGCTTACTAGCGGGGGGGCCACGAGATACGCAGTATTTT,CASSLLAGGPRDTQYF
TRBV18,TRBJ2-7,NA,NA,TGTGCCAGCTCACCACCGTCCGGGTACGAACAGTACTTC,CASSPPSGYEQYF
TRBV6-4,TRBJ2-2,NA,few,TGTGCCAGCAGTGAAGACAGTACCGGGGAGCTGTTTTTT,CASSEDSTGELFF
TRBV15,TRBJ2-5,NA,NA,TGTGCCACCAGCAGAAACTCAAGAGAGACCCAGTACTTC,CATSRNSRETQYF
TRBV29-1,TRBJ2-5,NA,NA,TGCAGCGTTGAACGGGGAGGGGGAGAGACCCAGTACTTC,CSVERGGGETQYF
TRBV7-2,TRBJ2-4,TRBD1,NA,TGTGCCAGCAGCCCCCCCGGGACAGGGATCATTCAGTACTTC,CASSPPGTGIIQYF
TRBV24-1,TRBJ1-2,NA,NA,TGTGCCACCAGTGACTTCTTAGGCTACACCTTC,CATSDFLGYTF
TRBV6-6,TRBJ2-3,TRBD2,NA,TGTGCCAGCAGCCCGGGGACTAGAGCAGATACGCAGTATTTT,CASSPGTRADTQYF
TRBV10-3,TRBJ1-3,NA,NA,TGTGCCATCAGTGAGACTGCGTACGGAAACACCATATATTTT,CAISETAYGNTIYF
TRBV30,TRBJ2-1,NA,once,TGTGCCTGGAGTGGTTCAAGACTCAAATCCAATGAGCAGTTCTTC,CAWSGSRLKSNEQFF
TRBV29-1,TRBJ1-1,TRBD1,NA,TGCAGCGTTGAAGATACAGGGGCGAACACTGAAGCTTTCTTT,CSVEDTGANTEAFF
TRBV7-9,TRBJ2-1,NA,NA,TGTGCCAGCAGCTTAGGGGGGAGTGGGATCGGTGAGCAGTTCTTC,CASSLGGSGIGEQFF
TRBV5-5,TRBJ1-2,TRBD1,NA,TGTGCCAGCAGCTTGACAGGGGACTATGGCTACACCTTC,CASSLTGDYGYTF
TRBV6-5,TRBJ2-5,TRBD2,NA,TGTGCCAGCAGTCCTTGGACTAGCGGGAGTGAGACCCAGTACTTC,CASSPWTSGSETQYF
TRBV5-4,TRBJ2-5,TRBD2,NA,TGTGCCAGCAGTTCAAGACTAGCGGGGGTGGGGGCCCAGTACTTC,CASSSRLAGVGAQYF
TRBV5-1,TRBJ2-1,TRBD2,once,TGCGCCAGCAGATTACTAGCGGGCACCTCCGACAATGAGCAGTTCTTC,CASRLLAGTSDNEQFF
TRBV9,TRBJ2-5,TRBD2,NA,TGTGCCAGCAGCGTAGGTGCGGGAGGGCGAGAAGAGACCCAGTACTTC,CASSVGAGGREETQYF
TRBV7-2,TRBJ1-3,NA,NA,TGTGCCAGCAGCGTAGACAGGTCTGGAAACACCATATATTTT,CASSVDRSGNTIYF
TRBV2,TRBJ2-5,NA,NA,TGTGCCAGCCGGTCTCAGACCCAAATGGGAGAGACCCAGTACTTC,CASRSQTQMGETQYF
TRBV25-1,TRBJ1-2,NA,NA,TGTGCCAGCAGGAGGGAGGGGGGGGATGGCTACACCTTC,CASRREGGDGYTF
TRBV6-4,TRBJ1-2,NA,NA,TGTGCCAGCAGACTCCAGGGGAAAGGGGACTATGGCTACACCTTC,CASRLQGKGDYGYTF
TRBV30,TRBJ1-4,NA,NA,TGTGCCTGGACCCGGAGGACCGTTGGAGAAAAACTGTTTTTT,CAWTRRTVGEKLFF
TRBV30,TRBJ1-1,TRBD1,NA,TGTGCCTGGAGCTCGACAGGGCGCACTGAAGCTTTCTTT,CAWSSTGRTEAFF
TRBV19,TRBJ1-2,NA,NA,TGTGCCAGTAGTATACCGTCGACCGCCCCTGGCTACACCTTC,CASSIPSTAPGYTF
TRBV28,TRBJ1-4,NA,NA,TGTGCCAGCAGTTCAGCGCCCGCAGAGGGTGAAAAACTGTTTTTT,CASSSAPAEGEKLFF
TRBV5-4,TRBJ2-2,TRBD2,NA,TGTGCCAGCAGCTTGGGCGGGAGACGGACCGGGGAGCTGTTTTTT,CASSLGGRRTGELFF
TRBV30,TRBJ1-6,NA,NA,TGTGCCTGGTTACAGGCAGGCGGCTCCTATAATTCACCCCTCCACTTT,CAWLQAGGSYNSPLHF
TRBV7-2,TRBJ2-7,NA,NA,TGTGCCAGCAGCTCCAATCAGGGCGACGAGCAGTACTTC,CASSSNQGDEQYF